This T cell receptor beta chain was captured by sequencing in a study of T-cell reconstitution after alpha-beta-depleted transplantation in children. V was pared by 4 bases and J by 5 bases, with 12 bases between. This CDR3 is built from 13 residues. CDR1 and CDR2 from the germline V gene are SQVTM and ANQGSEA. This sample's TCRbeta library carried unique molecular identifier barcodes. TCRdb re-called the PCR reads with MiXCR, one entry per CDR3 protein. The data hold more than 250,000 distinct CDR3 sequences, with more than 9% observed a single time. This sequence was found in a human donor who donated a stem cell graft to a child with SCID. This specimen was PBMCs from the stem cell graft donor, taken from the stem cell graft. The chain couples TRBV29-1 to TRBJ2-1; a weak D match, TRBD2 (5 bases). CDR3 coding DNA: TGCAGCGTTGGGGGAGTGGTGAACAATGAGCAGTTCTTC. Protein sequence: CSVGGVVNNEQFF.